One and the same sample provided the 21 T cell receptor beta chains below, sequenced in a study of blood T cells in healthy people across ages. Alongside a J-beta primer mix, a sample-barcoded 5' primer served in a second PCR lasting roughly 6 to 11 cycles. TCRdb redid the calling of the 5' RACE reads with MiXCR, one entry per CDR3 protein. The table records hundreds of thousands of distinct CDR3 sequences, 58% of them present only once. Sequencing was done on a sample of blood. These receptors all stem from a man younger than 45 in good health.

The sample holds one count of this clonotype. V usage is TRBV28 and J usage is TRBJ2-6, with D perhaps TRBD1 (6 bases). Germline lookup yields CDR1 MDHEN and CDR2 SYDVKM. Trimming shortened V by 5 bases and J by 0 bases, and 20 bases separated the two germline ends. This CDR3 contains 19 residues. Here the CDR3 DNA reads TGTGCCAGCAGTGGAGAAGGGGGATGGGGAAGCTCTGGGGCCAACGTCCTGACTTTC. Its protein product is CASSGEGGWGSSGANVLTF.

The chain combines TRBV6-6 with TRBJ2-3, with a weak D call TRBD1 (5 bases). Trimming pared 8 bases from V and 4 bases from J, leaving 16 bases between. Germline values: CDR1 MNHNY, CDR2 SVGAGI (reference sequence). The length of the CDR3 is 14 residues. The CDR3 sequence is CASGATPFPDTQYF. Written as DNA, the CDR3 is TGTGCCAGCGGGGCCACACCCTTTCCAGATACGCAGTATTTT.

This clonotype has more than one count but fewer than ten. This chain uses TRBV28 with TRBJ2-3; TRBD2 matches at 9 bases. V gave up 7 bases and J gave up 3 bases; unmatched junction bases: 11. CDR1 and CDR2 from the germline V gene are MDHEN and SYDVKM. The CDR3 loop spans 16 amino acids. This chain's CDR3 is CASIYSGTSPTDTQYF. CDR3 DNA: TGTGCCAGCATTTATTCCGGGACTAGCCCTACAGATACGCAGTATTTT.

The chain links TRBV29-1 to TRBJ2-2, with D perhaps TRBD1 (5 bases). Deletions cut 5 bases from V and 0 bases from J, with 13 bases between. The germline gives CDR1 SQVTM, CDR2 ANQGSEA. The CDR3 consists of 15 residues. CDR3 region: CSVSSLDTNTGELFF. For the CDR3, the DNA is TGCAGCGTTTCCAGTCTGGACACGAACACCGGGGAGCTGTTTTTT.

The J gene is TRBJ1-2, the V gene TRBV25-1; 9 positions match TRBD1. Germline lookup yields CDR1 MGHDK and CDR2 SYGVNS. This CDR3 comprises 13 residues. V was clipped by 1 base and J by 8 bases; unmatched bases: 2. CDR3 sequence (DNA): TGTGCCAGCAGTGAATTTGGGACAGGGGGCTACACCTTC. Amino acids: CASSEFGTGGYTF.

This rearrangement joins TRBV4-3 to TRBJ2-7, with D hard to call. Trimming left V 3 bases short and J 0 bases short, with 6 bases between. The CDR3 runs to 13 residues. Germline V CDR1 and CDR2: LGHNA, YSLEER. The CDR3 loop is CASSHQPSYEQYF. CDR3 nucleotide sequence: TGCGCCAGCAGCCATCAACCCTCCTACGAGCAGTACTTC.

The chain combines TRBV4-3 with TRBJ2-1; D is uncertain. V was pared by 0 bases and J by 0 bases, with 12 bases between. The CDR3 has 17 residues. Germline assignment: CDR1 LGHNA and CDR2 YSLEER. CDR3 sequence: CASSQDRLRSSYNEQFF. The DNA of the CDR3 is TGCGCCAGCAGCCAAGATCGACTTCGGAGCTCCTACAATGAGCAGTTCTTC.

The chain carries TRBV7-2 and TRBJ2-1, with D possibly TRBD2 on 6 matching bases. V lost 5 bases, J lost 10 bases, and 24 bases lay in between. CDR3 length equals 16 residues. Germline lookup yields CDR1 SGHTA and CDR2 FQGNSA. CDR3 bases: TGTGCCAGCAGCCCGGGATGGGACTGGGCACAACAGGAGCAGTTCTTC. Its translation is CASSPGWDWAQQEQFF.

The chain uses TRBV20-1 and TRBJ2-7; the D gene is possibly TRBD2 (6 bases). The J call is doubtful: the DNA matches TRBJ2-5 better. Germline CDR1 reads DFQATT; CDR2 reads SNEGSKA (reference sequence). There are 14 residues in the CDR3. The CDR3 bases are TGCAGTGCTAGACCCCGGAGGGGAGAAGGGACCCAGTACTTC. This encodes CSARPRRGEGTQYF.

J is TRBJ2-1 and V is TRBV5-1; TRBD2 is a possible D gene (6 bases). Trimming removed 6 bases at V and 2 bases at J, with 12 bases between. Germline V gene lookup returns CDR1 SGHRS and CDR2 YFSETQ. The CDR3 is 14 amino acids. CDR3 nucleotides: TGCGCCAGCAATATAGCGGAAACCTACAATGAGCAGTTCTTC. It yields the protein CASNIAETYNEQFF.

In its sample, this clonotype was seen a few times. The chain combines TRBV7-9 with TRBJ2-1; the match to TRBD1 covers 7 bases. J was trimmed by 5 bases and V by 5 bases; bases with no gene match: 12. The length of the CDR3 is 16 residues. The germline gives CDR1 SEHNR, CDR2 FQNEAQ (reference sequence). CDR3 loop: CASSRRDSSRNNEQFF. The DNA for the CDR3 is TGTGCCAGCAGCCGCCGGGACAGTTCTAGAAACAATGAGCAGTTCTTC.

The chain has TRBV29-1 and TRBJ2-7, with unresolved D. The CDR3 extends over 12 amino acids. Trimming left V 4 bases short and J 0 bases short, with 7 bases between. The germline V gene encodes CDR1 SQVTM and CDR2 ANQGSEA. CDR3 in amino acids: CSVVVNSYEQYF. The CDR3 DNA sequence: TGCAGCGTTGTGGTTAACTCCTACGAGCAGTACTTC.

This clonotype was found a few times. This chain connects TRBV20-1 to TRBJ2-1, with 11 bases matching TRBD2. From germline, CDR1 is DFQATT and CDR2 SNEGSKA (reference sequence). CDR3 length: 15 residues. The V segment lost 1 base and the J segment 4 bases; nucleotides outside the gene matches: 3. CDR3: CSARVAGGPYNEQFF. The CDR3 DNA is TGCAGTGCTAGAGTAGCGGGGGGGCCTTACAATGAGCAGTTCTTC.

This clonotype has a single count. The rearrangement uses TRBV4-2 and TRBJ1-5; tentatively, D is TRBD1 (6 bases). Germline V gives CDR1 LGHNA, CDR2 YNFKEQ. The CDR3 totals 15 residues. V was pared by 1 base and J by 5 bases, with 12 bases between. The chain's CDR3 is CASSQGTGPHQPQHF. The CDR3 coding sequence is TGTGCCAGCAGCCAAGGTACAGGGCCACATCAGCCCCAGCATTTT.

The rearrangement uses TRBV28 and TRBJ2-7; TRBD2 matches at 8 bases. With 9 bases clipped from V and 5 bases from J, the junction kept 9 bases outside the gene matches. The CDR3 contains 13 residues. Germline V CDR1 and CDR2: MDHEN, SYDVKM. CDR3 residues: CASSGTIRDEQYF. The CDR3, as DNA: TGTGCCAGTAGCGGGACGATAAGGGACGAGCAGTACTTC.

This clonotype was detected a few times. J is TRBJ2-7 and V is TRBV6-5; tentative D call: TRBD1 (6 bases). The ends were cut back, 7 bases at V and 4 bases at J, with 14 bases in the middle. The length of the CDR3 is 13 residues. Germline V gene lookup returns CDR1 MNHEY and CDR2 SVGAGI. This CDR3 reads CASTPKGHYEQYF. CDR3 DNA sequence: TGTGCCAGCACCCCCAAGGGACATTACGAGCAGTACTTC.

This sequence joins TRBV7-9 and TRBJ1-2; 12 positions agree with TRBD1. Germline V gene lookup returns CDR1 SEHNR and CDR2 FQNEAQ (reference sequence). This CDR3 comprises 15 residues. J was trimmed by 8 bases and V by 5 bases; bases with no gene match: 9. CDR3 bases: TGTGCCAGCAGCGCCGGGGGACAGGGGGCGCGCGGCTACACCTTC. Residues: CASSAGGQGARGYTF.

Here the CDR3 DNA reads TGTGCCAGCAGCTTAACCGGGGCCCACAACAATGAGCAGTTCTTC. It yields the protein CASSLTGAHNNEQFF. This chain connects TRBV7-3 to TRBJ2-1; D tentatively fits TRBD1 or TRBD2 (5 bases each). This CDR3 is 15 amino acids long. V was pared by 0 bases and J by 5 bases, with 11 bases between. Per germline, CDR1 SGHTA and CDR2 FQGTGA. Combining the CDR3 with reference TRBV7-3 and TRBJ2-1 gives the whole variable domain GAGVSQTPSNKVTEKGKYVELRCDPISGHTALYWYRQSLGQGPEFLIYFQGTGAADDSGLPNDRFFAVRPEGSVSTLKIQRTERGDSAVYLCASSLTGAHNNEQFFGPGTRLTVL.

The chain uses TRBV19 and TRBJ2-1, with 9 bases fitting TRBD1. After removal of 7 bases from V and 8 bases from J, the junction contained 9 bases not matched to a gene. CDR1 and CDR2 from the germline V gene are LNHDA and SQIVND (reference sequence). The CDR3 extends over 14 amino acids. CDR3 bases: TGTGCCAGTACAGACAGGGGGGGCTCGTATGAGCAGTTCTTC. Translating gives CASTDRGGSYEQFF.

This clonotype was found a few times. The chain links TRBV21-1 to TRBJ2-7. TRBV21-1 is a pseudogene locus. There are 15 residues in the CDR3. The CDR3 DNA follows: TGTGCCAGCAGCAAGTTCGATAGGGGAACCTACGAGCAGTACTTC. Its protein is CASSKFDRGTYEQYF.

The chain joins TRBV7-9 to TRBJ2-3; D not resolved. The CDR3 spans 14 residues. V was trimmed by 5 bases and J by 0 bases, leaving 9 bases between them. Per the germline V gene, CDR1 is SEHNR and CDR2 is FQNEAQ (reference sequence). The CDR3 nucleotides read TGTGCCAGCAGCCCCGGAGATAGCACAGATACGCAGTATTTT. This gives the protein CASSPGDSTDTQYF.